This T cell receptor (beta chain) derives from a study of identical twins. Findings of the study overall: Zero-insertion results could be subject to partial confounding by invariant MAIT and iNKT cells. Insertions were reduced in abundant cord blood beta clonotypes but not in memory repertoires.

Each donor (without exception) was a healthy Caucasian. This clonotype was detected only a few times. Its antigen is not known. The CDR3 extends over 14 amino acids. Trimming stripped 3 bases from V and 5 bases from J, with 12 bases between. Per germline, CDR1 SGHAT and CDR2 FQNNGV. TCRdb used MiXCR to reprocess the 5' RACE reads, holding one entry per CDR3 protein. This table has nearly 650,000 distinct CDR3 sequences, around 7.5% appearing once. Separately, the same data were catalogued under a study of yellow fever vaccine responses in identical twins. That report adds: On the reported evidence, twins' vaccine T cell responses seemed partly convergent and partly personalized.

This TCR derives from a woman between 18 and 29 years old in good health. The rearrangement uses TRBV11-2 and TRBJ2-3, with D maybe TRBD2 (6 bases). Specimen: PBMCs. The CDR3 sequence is CASSFPREVDTQYF. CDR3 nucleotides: TGTGCCAGCAGCTTCCCCAGGGAGGTAGATACGCAGTATTTT.